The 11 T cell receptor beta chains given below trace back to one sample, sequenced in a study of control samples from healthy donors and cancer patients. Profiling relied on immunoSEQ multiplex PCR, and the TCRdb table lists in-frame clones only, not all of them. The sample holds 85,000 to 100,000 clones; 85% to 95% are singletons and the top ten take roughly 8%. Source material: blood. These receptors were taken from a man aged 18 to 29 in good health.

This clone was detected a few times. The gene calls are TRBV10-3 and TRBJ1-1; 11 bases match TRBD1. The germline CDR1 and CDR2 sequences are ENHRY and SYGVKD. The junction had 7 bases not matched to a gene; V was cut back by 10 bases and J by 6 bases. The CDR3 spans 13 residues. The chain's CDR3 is CATWTGGHPEAFF. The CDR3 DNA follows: TGTGCCACCTGGACAGGGGGCCACCCTGAAGCTTTCTTT.

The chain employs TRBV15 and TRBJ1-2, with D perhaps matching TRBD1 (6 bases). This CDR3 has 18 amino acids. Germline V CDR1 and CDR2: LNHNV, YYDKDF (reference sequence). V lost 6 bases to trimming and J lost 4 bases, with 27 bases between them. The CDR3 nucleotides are TGTGCCACCAGTTTTGGGCCGAGGGGGTGGAATGAAGTCTATGGCTACACCTTC. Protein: CATSFGPRGWNEVYGYTF.

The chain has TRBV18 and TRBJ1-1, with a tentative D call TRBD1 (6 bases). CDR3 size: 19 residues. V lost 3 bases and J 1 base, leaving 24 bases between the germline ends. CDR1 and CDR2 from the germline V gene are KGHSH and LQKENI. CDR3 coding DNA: TGTGCCAGCTCACCTGAACTTACCCTCAGGGGAATCGAGAACACTGAAGCTTTCTTT. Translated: CASSPELTLRGIENTEAFF.

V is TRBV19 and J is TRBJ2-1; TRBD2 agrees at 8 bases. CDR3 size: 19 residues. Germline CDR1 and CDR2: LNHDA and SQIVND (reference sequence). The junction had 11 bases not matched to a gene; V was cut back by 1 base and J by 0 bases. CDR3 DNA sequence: TGTGCCAGTAGTATAGTTCCCCCAATAGCGGGGAGCTCCTACAATGAGCAGTTCTTC. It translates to CASSIVPPIAGSSYNEQFF.

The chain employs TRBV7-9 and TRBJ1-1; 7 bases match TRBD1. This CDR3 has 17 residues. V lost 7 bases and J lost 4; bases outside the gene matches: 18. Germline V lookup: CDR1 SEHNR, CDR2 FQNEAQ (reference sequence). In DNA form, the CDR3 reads TGTGCCAGCACCGTAGGGGCCCCAGGGGGTAAAATCACTGAAGCTTTCTTT. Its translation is CASTVGAPGGKITEAFF.

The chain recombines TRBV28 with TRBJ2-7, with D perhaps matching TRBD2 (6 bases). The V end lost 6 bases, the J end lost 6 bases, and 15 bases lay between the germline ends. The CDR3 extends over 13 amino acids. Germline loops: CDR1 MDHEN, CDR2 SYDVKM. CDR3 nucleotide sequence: TGTGCCAGCAGCTTAAACGGGGGAAGCGAGCAGTACTTC. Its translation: CASSLNGGSEQYF.

As DNA, the CDR3 is TGTGCCAGCAGCTTACTACAGGGGGCGCCCGAGCAGTACTTC. It specifies CASSLLQGAPEQYF. This chain uses TRBV7-2 with TRBJ2-7, with 9 bases lining up with TRBD1. The J segment lost 6 bases and the V segment lost 2 bases, leaving 5 bases of the junction unmatched. The CDR3 is made up of 14 amino acids. Germline V CDR1 and CDR2: SGHTA, FQGNSA.

The CDR3 nucleotides read TGTGCCAGTAGCGTGGGACTCCAGTTGGACGAGCAGTACTTC. As protein: CASSVGLQLDEQYF. The chain joins TRBV19 to TRBJ2-7, with D possibly matching TRBD2 (6 bases). V lost 6 bases, J lost 5 bases, and 17 bases lay in between. This CDR3 is 14 amino acids long. Germline V gives CDR1 LNHDA, CDR2 SQIVND (reference sequence).

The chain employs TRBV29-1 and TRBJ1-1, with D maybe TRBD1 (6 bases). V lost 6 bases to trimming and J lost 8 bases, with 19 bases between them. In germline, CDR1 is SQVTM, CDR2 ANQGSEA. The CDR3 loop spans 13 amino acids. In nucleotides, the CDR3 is TGCAGCGTACCCCAGGGGTATGGCCGGGAAGCTTTCTTT. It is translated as CSVPQGYGREAFF.

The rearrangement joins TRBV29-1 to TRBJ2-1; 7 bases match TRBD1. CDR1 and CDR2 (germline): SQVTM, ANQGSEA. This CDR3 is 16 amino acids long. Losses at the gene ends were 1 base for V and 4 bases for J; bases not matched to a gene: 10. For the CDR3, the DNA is TGCAGCGTTGAAGCCCGTAACAGGGGACGGTACAATGAGCAGTTCTTC. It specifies CSVEARNRGRYNEQFF.

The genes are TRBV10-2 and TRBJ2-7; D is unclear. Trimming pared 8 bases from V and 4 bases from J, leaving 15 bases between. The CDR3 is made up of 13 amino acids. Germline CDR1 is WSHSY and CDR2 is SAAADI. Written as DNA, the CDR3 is TGCGCCAGCGGGAAGCATGGGGTGTACGAGCAGTACTTC. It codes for CASGKHGVYEQYF.